Listed here are 23 T cell receptor beta chains from one sample, sequenced in a study of blood T cell repertoires in COVID-19. The repertoire was sequenced with immunoSEQ multiplex PCR; TCRdb's copy has only in-frame clones and lacks some. The sample lists 77,000 or so clones; about 87% were seen once. The sequenced sample consisted of peripheral blood. Receptor source: a man aged 50 to 60 with active COVID-19.

The chain combines TRBV7-9 with TRBJ1-2, with TRBD1 matching 10 bases. The CDR3 consists of 18 residues. CDR1 and CDR2 (germline): SEHNR, FQNEAQ (reference sequence). The J segment lost 0 bases and the V segment lost 3 bases, leaving 10 bases of the junction unmatched. CDR3 region: CASSFPGTGAHTNYGYTF. DNA for the CDR3: TGTGCCAGCAGCTTTCCCGGGACAGGGGCGCATACTAACTATGGCTACACCTTC. Looking up the rest from reference TRBV7-9 and TRBJ1-2 gives the full variable domain: DTGVSQNPRHKITKRGQNVTFRCDPISEHNRLYWYRQTLGQGPEFLTYFQNEAQLEKSRLLSDRFSAERPKGSFSTLEIQRTEQGDSAMYLCASSFPGTGAHTNYGYTFGSGTRLTVV.

This chain uses TRBV28 with TRBJ1-2, with D tentatively TRBD1 (6 bases). The CDR3 loop spans 15 amino acids. The germline V gene encodes CDR1 MDHEN and CDR2 SYDVKM. V shed 6 bases and J shed 0 bases, with 14 bases lying between them. This CDR3 is CASSPLGGPNYGYTF. The CDR3 DNA reads TGTGCCAGCAGCCCTCTGGGGGGGCCTAACTATGGCTACACCTTC.

This clone was seen a handful of times. The chain links TRBV3-1 (or the pseudogene TRBV3-2) to TRBJ2-1; D possibly corresponds to TRBD2 (6 bases). The V gene's germline CDR1 is LGHDT and CDR2 YNNKEL (reference sequence). Trimming shortened V by 0 bases and J by 2 bases, and 8 bases separated the two germline ends. This CDR3 contains 15 residues. The CDR3 sequence is CASSQDGGTYNEQFF. The CDR3 coding sequence is TGTGCCAGCAGCCAAGATGGGGGGACCTACAATGAGCAGTTCTTC.

The genes are TRBV5-1 and TRBJ2-3; possibly TRBD2 for D (5 bases). CDR1 and CDR2 from the germline V gene are SGHRS and YFSETQ. The V end lost 4 bases, the J end lost 8 bases, and 14 bases lay between the germline ends. The CDR3 consists of 13 residues. CDR3 in amino acids: CASSPPGIGTQYF. CDR3 in DNA: TGCGCCAGCAGCCCCCCGGGGATAGGTACGCAGTATTTT.

The chain uses TRBV27 and TRBJ2-3; TRBD2 matches 9 bases. V was pared by 1 base and J by 3 bases, with 11 bases of the junction left unmatched. This CDR3 has 18 amino acids. Germline V gives CDR1 MNHEY, CDR2 SMNVEV (reference sequence). This CDR3 is CASSLLGGGARGTDTQYF. In DNA form, the CDR3 reads TGTGCCAGCAGTTTATTGGGCGGGGGGGCCAGGGGGACAGATACGCAGTATTTT.

V is TRBV9 and J is TRBJ2-5; 8 positions agree with TRBD1. Germline trimming cut 5 bases from V and 5 bases from J; bases unmatched to any gene: 5. This CDR3 is 13 amino acids long. Per germline, CDR1 SGDLS and CDR2 YYNGEE. The CDR3 coding sequence is TGTGCCAGCAGTGGGGACAGGATTGAGACCCAGTACTTC. This encodes CASSGDRIETQYF.

The chain couples TRBV18 to TRBJ2-1, with D possibly matching TRBD2 (6 bases). The V gene lost 6 bases and the J gene lost 10 bases, with 22 bases spanning the gap. Germline V lookup: CDR1 KGHSH, CDR2 LQKENI. This CDR3 is built from 15 residues. Here the CDR3 reads CASSPPVRGLQEQFF. In DNA form, the CDR3 reads TGTGCCAGCTCGCCTCCTGTGCGGGGCTTGCAGGAGCAGTTCTTC.

V usage is TRBV3-1 (or the pseudogene TRBV3-2) and J usage is TRBJ1-6, with TRBD1 matching over 7 bases. With 0 bases clipped from V and 10 bases from J, the junction kept 6 bases outside the gene matches. The CDR3 length is 15 residues. The germline V gene has CDR1 LGHDT and CDR2 YNNKEL (reference sequence). CDR3 bases: TGTGCCAGCAGCCAAGAAGACAGGGTTGGGTCACCCCTCCACTTT. Translated, it gives CASSQEDRVGSPLHF.

The rearrangement joins TRBV4-2 to TRBJ2-7, with D perhaps TRBD1 (5 bases). Germline CDR1 and CDR2: LGHNA and YNFKEQ. Trimming removed 0 bases at V and 3 bases at J, with 15 bases between. The CDR3 spans 16 residues. CDR3 region: CASSQDLADRGYEQYF. The CDR3 DNA sequence: TGTGCCAGCAGCCAAGATTTGGCGGATAGGGGCTACGAGCAGTACTTC.

This clone was observed a few times. The CDR3 here is CASGSGIGYTF. DNA of the CDR3: TGTGCTAGTGGCTCAGGGATTGGCTACACCTTC. The V call is TRBV12-5, the J call TRBJ1-2, with a weak D call TRBD1 (5 bases). CDR1 is LGHNT, CDR2 FRNRAP, per germline. V lost 6 bases to trimming and J lost 7 bases, with 9 bases between them. This CDR3 comprises 11 residues.

The chain carries TRBV7-2 and TRBJ1-6; 9 bases map to TRBD1. The CDR3 loop spans 16 amino acids. The V segment lost 2 bases and the J segment 9 bases; nucleotides outside the gene matches: 8. Germline loops: CDR1 SGHTA, CDR2 FQGNSA. The CDR3 DNA is TGTGCCAGCAGCTTATACAGACAGGGGGGCGGTTCACCCCTCCACTTT. Protein: CASSLYRQGGGSPLHF.

The gene calls are TRBV12-5 and TRBJ1-5; 7 bases match TRBD1. The CDR3 has 13 residues. J gave up 7 bases and V 7 bases, and 7 bases lay outside the gene matches. Germline loops: CDR1 LGHNT, CDR2 FRNRAP. The CDR3 DNA is TGTGCTAGTGCCCTGGCAGGGGGGCAGCCCCAGCATTTT. The encoded protein is CASALAGGQPQHF.

This clone was detected only a few times. The V gene is TRBV5-1, the J gene TRBJ2-7, with D maybe TRBD1 (5 bases). V was trimmed by 5 bases and J by 6 bases, leaving 15 bases between them. In germline, CDR1 is SGHRS, CDR2 YFSETQ. This CDR3 spans 13 amino acids. The CDR3: CASSQGSLREQYF. CDR3 DNA sequence: TGCGCCAGCAGTCAGGGCAGCCTTCGCGAGCAGTACTTC.

The CDR3 reads CSVERQKEAFF. The DNA for the CDR3 is TGCAGTGTCGAGAGGCAGAAGGAAGCTTTCTTT. The chain has TRBV20-1 and TRBJ1-1; D not certain. V lost 7 bases and J lost 8, with 14 bases in between. Germline CDR1 DFQATT, CDR2 SNEGSKA (reference sequence). The CDR3 extends over 11 amino acids.

The rearrangement joins TRBV5-5 to TRBJ2-1; 7 nucleotides line up with TRBD2. Germline trimming cut 1 base from V and 6 bases from J; bases unmatched to any gene: 1. Germline assignment: CDR1 SGHKS and CDR2 YYEKEE (reference sequence). This CDR3 is 13 amino acids long. CDR3 protein: CASSLTSANEQFF. CDR3 sequence (DNA): TGTGCCAGCAGCTTGACTAGCGCCAATGAGCAGTTCTTC.

The CDR3 is CASSLYTLNTEAFF. The DNA of the CDR3 is TGTGCCAGCAGCTTGTACACATTGAACACTGAAGCTTTCTTT. This chain connects TRBV5-4 to TRBJ1-1; no reliable D call. The CDR3 extends over 14 amino acids. Germline V lookup: CDR1 SGHNT, CDR2 YYREEE (reference sequence). V was pared by 1 base and J by 0 bases, with 7 bases between.

This rearrangement joins TRBV3-1 (or the pseudogene TRBV3-2) to TRBJ1-2; D is unresolved. Trimming took off 1 base at V and 0 bases at J, with 15 bases between the two ends. This CDR3 is 17 amino acids long. CDR1 is LGHDT, CDR2 YNNKEL, per germline (reference sequence). The CDR3 sequence is CASSQVQVKAPNYGYTF. CDR3 nucleotides: TGTGCCAGCAGCCAAGTTCAGGTAAAGGCCCCTAACTATGGCTACACCTTC.

The rearrangement joins TRBV28 to TRBJ1-5; D unresolved. CDR3 size: 17 residues. Germline V gives CDR1 MDHEN, CDR2 SYDVKM. V gave up 5 bases and J gave up 2 bases, with 19 bases separating them. The CDR3 loop reads CASSPPIAMRGNQPQHF. The CDR3 DNA reads as TGTGCCAGCAGTCCCCCAATCGCCATGAGGGGCAATCAGCCCCAGCATTTT.

The chain employs TRBV2 and TRBJ1-1; possible D gene TRBD1, 5 bases. The CDR3 extends over 11 amino acids. Per the germline V gene, CDR1 is SNHLY and CDR2 is FYNNEI. V lost 5 bases and J 6 bases, leaving 7 bases between the germline ends. This chain's CDR3 is CASSQTAEAFF. The CDR3, as DNA: TGTGCCAGCAGTCAGACAGCTGAAGCTTTCTTT.

The table lists this clone with a count of one. This rearrangement joins TRBV7-9 to TRBJ1-1; D is possibly TRBD1 (5 bases). The germline V and J ends were trimmed by 3 bases and 4 bases, with 15 bases remaining between them. Germline CDR1 SEHNR, CDR2 FQNEAQ (reference sequence). This CDR3 comprises 15 residues. CDR3 region: CASSFSRGGGTEAFF. The CDR3 bases are TGTGCCAGCAGCTTTTCAAGGGGCGGCGGCACTGAAGCTTTCTTT.

The chain is built from TRBV7-3 and TRBJ1-2; a weak D match, TRBD1 (5 bases). This CDR3 region has 13 residues. CDR1 and CDR2 from the germline V gene are SGHTA and FQGTGA. Trimming pared 2 bases from V and 5 bases from J, leaving 9 bases between. Here the CDR3 reads CASSLGRDYGYTF. As DNA, the CDR3 is TGTGCCAGCAGCTTAGGCAGGGATTATGGCTACACCTTC.

The rearrangement uses TRBV19 and TRBJ2-3, with TRBD2 matching over 8 bases. Germline V lookup: CDR1 LNHDA, CDR2 SQIVND (reference sequence). This CDR3 has 14 residues. V gave up 5 bases and J gave up 3 bases; unmatched junction bases: 4. The DNA for the CDR3 is TGTGCCAGTAGTTTACTAGCGGATACAGATACGCAGTATTTT. This codes for CASSLLADTDTQYF.

The genes are TRBV3-1 (or the pseudogene TRBV3-2) and TRBJ1-1, with TRBD1 identical over 7 bases. Losses at the gene ends were 4 bases for V and 2 bases for J; bases not matched to a gene: 4. The CDR3 runs to 14 residues. From germline, CDR1 is LGHDT and CDR2 YNNKEL (reference sequence). CDR3 protein: CASSRAGGNTEAFF. The CDR3 nucleotides read TGTGCCAGCAGCCGGGCAGGGGGTAACACTGAAGCTTTCTTT.